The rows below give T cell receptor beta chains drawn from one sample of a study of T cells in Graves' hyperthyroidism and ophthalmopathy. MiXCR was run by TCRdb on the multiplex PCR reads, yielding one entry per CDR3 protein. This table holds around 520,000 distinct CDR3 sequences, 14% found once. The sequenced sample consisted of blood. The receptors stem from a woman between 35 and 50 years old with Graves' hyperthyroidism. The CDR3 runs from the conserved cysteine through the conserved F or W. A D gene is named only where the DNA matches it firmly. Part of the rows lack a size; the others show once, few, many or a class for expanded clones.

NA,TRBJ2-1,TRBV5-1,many,TGCGCCAGCAGCTTGGGGCGAAACAATGAGCAGTTCTTC,CASSLGRNNEQFF
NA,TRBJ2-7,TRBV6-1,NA,TGTGCCAGCAGTCCGGCGTACCCGCCCTCCTACGAGCAGTACTTC,CASSPAYPPSYEQYF
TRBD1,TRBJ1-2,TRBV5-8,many,TGTGCCAGCAGAAGTGGGACAGGAGTCGGCTACACCTTC,CASRSGTGVGYTF
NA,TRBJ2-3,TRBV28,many,TGTGCCAGCAGTTTTCCGGATTCTAGCACAGATACGCAGTATTTT,CASSFPDSSTDTQYF
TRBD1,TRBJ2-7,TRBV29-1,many,TGCAGCGCCTGGGACAGCCCCTACGAGCAGTACTTC,CSAWDSPYEQYF
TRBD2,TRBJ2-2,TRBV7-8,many,TGTGCCAGCAGCCGTCTGACTAGCGTTTACCTGAACACCGGGGAGCTGTTTTTT,CASSRLTSVYLNTGELFF
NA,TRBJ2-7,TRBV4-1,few,TGCGCCAGCAGTCCCCGTATGGGAGTCTACGAGCAGTACTTC,CASSPRMGVYEQYF
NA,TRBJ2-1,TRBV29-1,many,TGCAGCGGCCGGGCCCGGGGGCTCAATGAGCAGTTCTTC,CSGRARGLNEQFF
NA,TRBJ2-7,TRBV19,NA,TGTGCCAGTAGTATTGACGGTTCCTACGAGCAGTACTTC,CASSIDGSYEQYF
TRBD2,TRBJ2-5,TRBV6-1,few,TGTGCCAGCAGTGAAGGTCTAGCGGGAGGGCCCCCTGAGACCCAGTACTTC,CASSEGLAGGPPETQYF
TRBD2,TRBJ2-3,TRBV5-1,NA,TGCGCCAGCAGCTTGTCCGGACTAGGTTTGGATACGCAGTATTTT,CASSLSGLGLDTQYF
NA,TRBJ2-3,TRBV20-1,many,TGCAGTCTCCAAAGCGGGACAAAATGGCGCACAGATACGCAGTATTTT,CSLQSGTKWRTDTQYF
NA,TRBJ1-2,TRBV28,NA,TGTGCCAGCAGACGGGACAACAACTATGGCTACACCTTC,CASRRDNNYGYTF
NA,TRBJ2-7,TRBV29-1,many,TGCAGCGTTGAAGTTGAATCCTACGAGCAGTACTTC,CSVEVESYEQYF
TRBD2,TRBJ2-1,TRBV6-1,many,TGTGCCAGCAGTCATCCTTGGCTAGCGGGAGGCAATGAGCAGTTCTTC,CASSHPWLAGGNEQFF
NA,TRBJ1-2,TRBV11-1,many,TGTGCCAGCAGCCACAGGGCCACCTATGGCTACACCTTC,CASSHRATYGYTF
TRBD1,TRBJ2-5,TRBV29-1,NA,TGCAGCGCGCAGAGTCCCGGGACAGCACAAGAGACCCAGTACTTC,CSAQSPGTAQETQYF
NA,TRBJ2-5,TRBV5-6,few,TGTGCCAGCAGCTTGGATAGGCAACAAGAGACCCAGTACTTC,CASSLDRQQETQYF
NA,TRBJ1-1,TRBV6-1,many,TGTGCCAGCAGTGAAGCGTCAGGGAACACTGAAGCTTTCTTT,CASSEASGNTEAFF
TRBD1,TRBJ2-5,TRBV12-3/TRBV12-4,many,TGTGCCAGCAGGAGACAGGGGGTGACCCAGTACTTC,CASRRQGVTQYF
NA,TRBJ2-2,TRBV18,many,TGTGCCAGCTCACCACCGGGACCTAACACCGGGGAGCTGTTTTTT,CASSPPGPNTGELFF
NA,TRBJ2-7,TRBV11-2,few,TGTGCCAGCAGCTCAGCTCCTCCGGGACATACTACCTACGAGCAGTACTTC,CASSSAPPGHTTYEQYF
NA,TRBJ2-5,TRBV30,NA,TGTGCCTGGACAGACGAACCCGAAGAGACCCAGTACTTC,CAWTDEPEETQYF
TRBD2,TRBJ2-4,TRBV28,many,TGTGCCAGCAGTCCCCCCCGTAGCGGGAGTGACATTCAGTACTTC,CASSPPRSGSDIQYF
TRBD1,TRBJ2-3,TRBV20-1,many,TGCAGTGCTGGGAGACAGGGGTCAGATACGCAGTATTTT,CSAGRQGSDTQYF
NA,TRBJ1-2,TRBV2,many,TGTGCCAGCAGTGTCTCGGGACCCAGCGGCTACACCTTC,CASSVSGPSGYTF
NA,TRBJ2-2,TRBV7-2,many,TGTGCCAGCAGCTTAGGAGGAAACACCGGGGAGCTGTTTTTT,CASSLGGNTGELFF
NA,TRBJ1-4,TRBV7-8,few,TGTGCCAGCAGCTTACCGCGGCAGCCAACTAATGAAAAACTGTTTTTT,CASSLPRQPTNEKLFF
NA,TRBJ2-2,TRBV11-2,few,TGTGCCAGCAGCCCAGGACAGATTAGCAAGAACACCGGGGAGCTGTTTTTT,CASSPGQISKNTGELFF
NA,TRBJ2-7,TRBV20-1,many,TGCAGTGCCGAACGTCGGGAGAACGGCGAGCAGTACTTC,CSAERRENGEQYF
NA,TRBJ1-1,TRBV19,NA,TGTGCCAGTTCGGGACTGATGAACACTGAAGCTTTCTTT,CASSGLMNTEAFF
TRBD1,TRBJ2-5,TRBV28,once,TGTGCCAGCAGTACAATCACGGGACAGGCGCAAACAGGGGAGACCCAGTACTTC,CASSTITGQAQTGETQYF
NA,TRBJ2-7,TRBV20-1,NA,TGCAGTGCCGATTTCCAGGGTCTAAGTGACGAGCAGTACTTC,CSADFQGLSDEQYF
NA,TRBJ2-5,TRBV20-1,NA,TGCAGTGCTCGCCGGGCCCAAGGGGACCAAGAGACCCAGTACTTC,CSARRAQGDQETQYF
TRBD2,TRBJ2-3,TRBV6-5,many,TGTGCCAGCAGTTACGCGGCTAGCGGGAGAACAGATACGCAGTATTTT,CASSYAASGRTDTQYF
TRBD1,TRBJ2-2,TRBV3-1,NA,TGTGCCAGCAGCCAGGGACAGGGTGGTTATGCCACCGGGGAGCTGTTTTTT,CASSQGQGGYATGELFF
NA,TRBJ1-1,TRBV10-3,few,TGTGCCATCAGTGAGACAGTGGCGAACACTGAAGCTTTCTTT,CAISETVANTEAFF
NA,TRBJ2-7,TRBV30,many,TGTGCCTGGAAAGGGGTAGGATACGAGCAGTACTTC,CAWKGVGYEQYF
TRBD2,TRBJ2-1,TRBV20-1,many,TGCAGTGCTAGAGCCCAAGCGGGAAGCTCCTACAATGAGCAGTTCTTC,CSARAQAGSSYNEQFF
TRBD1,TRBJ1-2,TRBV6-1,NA,TGTGCCGGGAGGGACAGAGGAGACTATGGCTACACCTTC,CAGRDRGDYGYTF
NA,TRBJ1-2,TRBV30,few,TGTGCCTGGATAGGGCAGGGGTGGGGGTATGGCTACACCTTC,CAWIGQGWGYGYTF
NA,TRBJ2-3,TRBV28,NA,TGTGCCAGCAATCCGCACACTAGCACAGATACGCAGTATTTT,CASNPHTSTDTQYF
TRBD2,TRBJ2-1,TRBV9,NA,TGTGCCAGCAGCGTAGGTTGGTGGGGGACTAGCAATGATGAGCAGTTCTTC,CASSVGWWGTSNDEQFF
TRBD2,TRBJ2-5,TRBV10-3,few,TGTGCCATCAGTGTCCCCCCCCGGCCTAGCGGGACGATGCTGGGGACCCAGTACTTC,CAISVPPRPSGTMLGTQYF
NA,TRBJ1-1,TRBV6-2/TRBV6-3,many,TGTGCCAGCAGTTACGTTAGGGGGGCGCCTATGAACACTGAAGCTTTCTTT,CASSYVRGAPMNTEAFF
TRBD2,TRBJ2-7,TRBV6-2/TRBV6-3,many,TGTGCCAGCATAGCGGGCTCCTACGAGCAGTACTTC,CASIAGSYEQYF
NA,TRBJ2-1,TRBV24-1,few,TGTGCCACCAGTGTTTCAGCGAGCAATGAGCAGTTCTTC,CATSVSASNEQFF
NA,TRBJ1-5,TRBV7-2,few,TGTGCCAGCAGCTTAGGTGGCAGGAATAGCAATCAGCCCCAGCATTTT,CASSLGGRNSNQPQHF
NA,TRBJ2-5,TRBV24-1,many,TGTGCCACCAGTGATTTCGGGGGAGAAGAGACCCAGTACTTC,CATSDFGGEETQYF